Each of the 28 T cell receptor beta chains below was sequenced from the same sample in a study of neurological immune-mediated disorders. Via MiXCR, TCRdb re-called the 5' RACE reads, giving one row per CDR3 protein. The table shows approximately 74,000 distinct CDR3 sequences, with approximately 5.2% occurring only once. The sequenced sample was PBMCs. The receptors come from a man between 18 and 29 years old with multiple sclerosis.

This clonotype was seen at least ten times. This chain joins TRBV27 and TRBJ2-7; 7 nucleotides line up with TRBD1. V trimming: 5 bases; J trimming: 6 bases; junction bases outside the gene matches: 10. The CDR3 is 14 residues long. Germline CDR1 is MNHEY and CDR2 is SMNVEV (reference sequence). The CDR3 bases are TGTGCCAGCAGTGTCAACAGGGGTCCGACCGAGCAGTACTTC. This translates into CASSVNRGPTEQYF.

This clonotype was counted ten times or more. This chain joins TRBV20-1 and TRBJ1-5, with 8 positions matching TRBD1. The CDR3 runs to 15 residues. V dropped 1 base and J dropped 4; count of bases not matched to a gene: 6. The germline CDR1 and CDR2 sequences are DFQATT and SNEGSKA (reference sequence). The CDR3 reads CSARGLQGENQPQHF. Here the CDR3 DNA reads TGCAGTGCTAGAGGCTTACAGGGGGAAAATCAGCCCCAGCATTTT.

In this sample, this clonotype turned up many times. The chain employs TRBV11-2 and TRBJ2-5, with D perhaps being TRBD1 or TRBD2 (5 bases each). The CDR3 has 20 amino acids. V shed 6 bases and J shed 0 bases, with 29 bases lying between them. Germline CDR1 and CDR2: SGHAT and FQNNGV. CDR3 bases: TGTGCCAGCAGACCTATTAGGAGGCCCAGGGTCCCGATTAACCAAGAGACCCAGTACTTC. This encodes CASRPIRRPRVPINQETQYF. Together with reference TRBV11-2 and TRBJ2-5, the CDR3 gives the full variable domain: EAGVAQSPRYKIIEKRQSVAFWCNPISGHATLYWYQQILGQGPKLLIQFQNNGVVDDSQLPKDRFSAERLKGVDSTLKIQPAKLEDSAVYLCASRPIRRPRVPINQETQYFGPGTRLLVL.

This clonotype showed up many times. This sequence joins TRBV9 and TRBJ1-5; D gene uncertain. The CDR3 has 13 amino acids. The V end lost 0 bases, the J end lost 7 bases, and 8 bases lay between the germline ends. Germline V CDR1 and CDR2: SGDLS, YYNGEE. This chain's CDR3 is CASSVDPAQPQHF. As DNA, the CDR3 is TGTGCCAGCAGCGTAGATCCTGCACAGCCCCAGCATTTT.

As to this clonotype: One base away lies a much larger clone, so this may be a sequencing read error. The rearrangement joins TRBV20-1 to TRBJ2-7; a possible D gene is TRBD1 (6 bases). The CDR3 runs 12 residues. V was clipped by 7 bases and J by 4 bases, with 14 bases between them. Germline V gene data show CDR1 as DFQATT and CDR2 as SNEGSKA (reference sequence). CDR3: CSVRDNEYEQYF. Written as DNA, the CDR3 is TGCAGTGTCAGGGACAACGAATACGAGCAGTACTTC.

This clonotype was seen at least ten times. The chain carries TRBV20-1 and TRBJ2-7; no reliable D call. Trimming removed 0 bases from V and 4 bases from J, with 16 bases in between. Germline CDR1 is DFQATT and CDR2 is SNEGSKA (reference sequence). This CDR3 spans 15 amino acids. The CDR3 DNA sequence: TGCAGTGCTAGAGAAGGATCTCCGGGCCGGTACGAGCAGTACTTC. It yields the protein CSAREGSPGRYEQYF.

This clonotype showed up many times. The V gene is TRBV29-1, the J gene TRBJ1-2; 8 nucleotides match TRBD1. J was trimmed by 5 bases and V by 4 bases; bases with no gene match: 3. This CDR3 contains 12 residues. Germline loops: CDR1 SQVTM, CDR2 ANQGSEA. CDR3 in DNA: TGCAGCGTTGGTACAGGGGGATATGGCTACACCTTC. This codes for CSVGTGGYGYTF. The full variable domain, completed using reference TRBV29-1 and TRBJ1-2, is SAVISQKPSRDICQRGTSLTIQCQVDSQVTMMFWYRQQPGQSLTLIATANQGSEATYESGFVIDKFPISRPNLTFSTLTVSNMSPEDSSIYLCSVGTGGYGYTFGSGTRLTVV.

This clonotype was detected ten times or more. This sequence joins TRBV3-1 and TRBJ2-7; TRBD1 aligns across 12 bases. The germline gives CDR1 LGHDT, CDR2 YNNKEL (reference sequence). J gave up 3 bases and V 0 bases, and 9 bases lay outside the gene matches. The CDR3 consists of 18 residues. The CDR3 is CASSQDSPGTGGDYEQYF. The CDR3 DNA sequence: TGTGCCAGCAGCCAAGACTCTCCCGGGACAGGGGGCGACTACGAGCAGTACTTC.

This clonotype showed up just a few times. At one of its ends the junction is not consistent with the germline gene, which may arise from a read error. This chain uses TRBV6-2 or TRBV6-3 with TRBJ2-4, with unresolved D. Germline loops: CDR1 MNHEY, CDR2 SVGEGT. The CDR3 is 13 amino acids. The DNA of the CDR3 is TGTGCCAGCAGCCGGGTCCTCAAAAAAATTCAGTACTTC. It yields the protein CASSRVLKKIQYF.

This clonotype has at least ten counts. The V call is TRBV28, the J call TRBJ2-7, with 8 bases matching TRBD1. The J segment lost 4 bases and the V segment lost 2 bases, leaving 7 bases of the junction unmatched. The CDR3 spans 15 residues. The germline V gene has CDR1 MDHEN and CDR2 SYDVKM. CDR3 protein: CASSLTGGLGYEQYF. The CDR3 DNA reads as TGTGCCAGCAGTTTAACAGGGGGTTTGGGTTACGAGCAGTACTTC.

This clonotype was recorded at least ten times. The CDR3 nucleotides are TGCGCCAGCAGCTCGGACAGCGAGGCCTACGAGCAGTACTTC. Translated: CASSSDSEAYEQYF. This sequence joins TRBV5-1 and TRBJ2-7; D possibly corresponds to TRBD1 (6 bases). Germline V lookup: CDR1 SGHRS, CDR2 YFSETQ. The V and J ends lost 3 bases and 2 bases respectively, with 12 bases between them. The CDR3 consists of 14 residues.

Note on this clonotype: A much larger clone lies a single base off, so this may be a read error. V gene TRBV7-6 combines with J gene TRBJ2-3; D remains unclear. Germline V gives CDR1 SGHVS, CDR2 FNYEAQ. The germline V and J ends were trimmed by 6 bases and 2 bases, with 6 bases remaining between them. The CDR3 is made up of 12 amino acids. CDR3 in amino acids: CASSSLTDTQYF. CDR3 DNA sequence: TGTGCCAGCAGTTCCCTCACAGATACGCAGTATTTT.

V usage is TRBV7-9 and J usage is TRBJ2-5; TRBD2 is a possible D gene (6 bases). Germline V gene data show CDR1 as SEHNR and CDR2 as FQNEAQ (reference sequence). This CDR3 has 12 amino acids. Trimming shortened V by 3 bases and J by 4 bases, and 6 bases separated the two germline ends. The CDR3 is CASSFGGETQYF. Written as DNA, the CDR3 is TGTGCCAGCAGCTTCGGGGGAGAGACCCAGTACTTC.

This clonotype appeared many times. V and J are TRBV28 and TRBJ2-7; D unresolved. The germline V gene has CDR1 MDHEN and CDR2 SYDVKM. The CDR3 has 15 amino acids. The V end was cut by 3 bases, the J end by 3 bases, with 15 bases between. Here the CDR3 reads CASSFYQRLNYEQYF. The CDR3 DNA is TGTGCCAGCAGTTTCTACCAGCGACTTAACTACGAGCAGTACTTC.

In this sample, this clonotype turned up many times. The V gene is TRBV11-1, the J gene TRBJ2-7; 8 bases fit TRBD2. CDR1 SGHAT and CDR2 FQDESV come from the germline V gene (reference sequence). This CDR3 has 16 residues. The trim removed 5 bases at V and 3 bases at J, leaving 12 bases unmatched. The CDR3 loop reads CASSPTSGRSFYEQYF. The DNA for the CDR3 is TGTGCCAGCAGCCCCACTAGCGGAAGGAGCTTCTACGAGCAGTACTTC.

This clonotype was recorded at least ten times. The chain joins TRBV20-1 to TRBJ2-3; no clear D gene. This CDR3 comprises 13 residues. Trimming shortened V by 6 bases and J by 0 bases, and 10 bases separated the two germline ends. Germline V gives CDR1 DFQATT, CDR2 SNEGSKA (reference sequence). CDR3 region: CSASVRSTDTQYF. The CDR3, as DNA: TGCAGTGCCTCCGTACGTAGCACAGATACGCAGTATTTT.

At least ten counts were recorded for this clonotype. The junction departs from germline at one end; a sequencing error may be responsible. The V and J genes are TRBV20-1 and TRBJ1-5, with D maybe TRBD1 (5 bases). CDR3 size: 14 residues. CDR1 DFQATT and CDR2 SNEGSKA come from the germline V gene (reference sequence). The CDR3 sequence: CSASGRGRNQPQNF. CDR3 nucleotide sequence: TGCAGTGCTAGCGGTCGGGGCCGCAATCAGCCCCAGAATTTT.

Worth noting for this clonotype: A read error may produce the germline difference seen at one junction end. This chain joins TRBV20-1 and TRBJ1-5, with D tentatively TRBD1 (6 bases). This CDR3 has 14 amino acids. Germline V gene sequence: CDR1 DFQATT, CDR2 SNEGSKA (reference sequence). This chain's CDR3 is CSATLTGPNQPQNF. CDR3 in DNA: TGCAGTGCTACTCTGACAGGCCCCAATCAGCCCCAGAATTTT.

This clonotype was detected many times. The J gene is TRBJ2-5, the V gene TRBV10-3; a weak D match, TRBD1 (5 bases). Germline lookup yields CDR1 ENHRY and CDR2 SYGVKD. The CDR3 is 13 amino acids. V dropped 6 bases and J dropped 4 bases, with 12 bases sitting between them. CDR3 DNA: TGTGCCATCAGCGCCGGAACAGGAGAGACCCAGTACTTC. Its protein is CAISAGTGETQYF.

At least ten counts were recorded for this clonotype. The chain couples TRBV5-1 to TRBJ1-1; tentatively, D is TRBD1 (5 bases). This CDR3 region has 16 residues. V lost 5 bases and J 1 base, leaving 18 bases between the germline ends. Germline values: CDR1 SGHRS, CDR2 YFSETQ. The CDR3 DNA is TGCGCCAGCAGGAAAAATGCCCCAGGGACGAACACTGAAGCTTTCTTT. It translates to CASRKNAPGTNTEAFF. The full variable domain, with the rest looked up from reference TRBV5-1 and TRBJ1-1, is KAGVTQTPRYLIKTRGQQVTLSCSPISGHRSVSWYQQTPGQGLQFLFEYFSETQRNKGNFPGRFSGRQFSNSRSEMNVSTLELGDSALYLCASRKNAPGTNTEAFFGQGTRLTVV.

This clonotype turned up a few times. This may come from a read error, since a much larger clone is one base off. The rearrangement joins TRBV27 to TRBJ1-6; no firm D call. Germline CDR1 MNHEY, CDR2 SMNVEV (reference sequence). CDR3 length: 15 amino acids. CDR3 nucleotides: TGTGCCAGCAGTCCCCTGCGGACGGGAAATTCACCCCTCAACTTT. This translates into CASSPLRTGNSPLNF.

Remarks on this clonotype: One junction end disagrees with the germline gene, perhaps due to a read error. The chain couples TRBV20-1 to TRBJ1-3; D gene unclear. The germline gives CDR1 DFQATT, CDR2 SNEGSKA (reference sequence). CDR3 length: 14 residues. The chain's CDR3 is CSARSGEGGKTIYF. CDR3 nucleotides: TGCAGTGCTAGGTCCGGGGAAGGTGGAAAAACCATATATTTT.

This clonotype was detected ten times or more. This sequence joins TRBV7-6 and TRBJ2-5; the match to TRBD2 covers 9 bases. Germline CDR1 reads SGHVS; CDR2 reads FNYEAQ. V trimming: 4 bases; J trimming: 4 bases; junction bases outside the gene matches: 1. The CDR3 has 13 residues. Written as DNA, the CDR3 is TGTGCCAGCAGCTCGGGACTAGCAGAGACCCAGTACTTC. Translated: CASSSGLAETQYF.

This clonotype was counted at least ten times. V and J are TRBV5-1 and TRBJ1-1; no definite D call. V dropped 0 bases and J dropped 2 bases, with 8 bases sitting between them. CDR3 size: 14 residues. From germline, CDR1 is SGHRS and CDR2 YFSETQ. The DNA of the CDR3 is TGCGCCAGCAGCTTGGAGGAGATAAACACTGAAGCTTTCTTT. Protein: CASSLEEINTEAFF.

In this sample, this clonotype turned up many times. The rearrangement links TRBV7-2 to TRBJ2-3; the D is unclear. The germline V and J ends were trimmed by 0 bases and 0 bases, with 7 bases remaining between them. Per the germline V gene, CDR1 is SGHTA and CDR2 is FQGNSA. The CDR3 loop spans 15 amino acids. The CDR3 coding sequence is TGTGCCAGCAGCTTAGCGCTGTCAAGCACAGATACGCAGTATTTT. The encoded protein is CASSLALSSTDTQYF.

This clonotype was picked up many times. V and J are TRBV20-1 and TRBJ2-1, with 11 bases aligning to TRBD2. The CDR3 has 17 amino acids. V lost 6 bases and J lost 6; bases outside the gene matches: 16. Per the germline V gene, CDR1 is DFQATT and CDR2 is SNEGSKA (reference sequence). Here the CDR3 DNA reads TGCAGTGCGGAAGACCAGGGACTAGCGGTCGCTGCCAATGAGCAGTTCTTC. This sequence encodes CSAEDQGLAVAANEQFF.

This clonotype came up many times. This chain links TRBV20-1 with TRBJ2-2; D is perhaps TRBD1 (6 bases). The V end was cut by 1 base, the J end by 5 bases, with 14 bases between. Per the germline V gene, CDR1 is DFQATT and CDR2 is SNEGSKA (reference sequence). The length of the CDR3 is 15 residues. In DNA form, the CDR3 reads TGCAGTGCTAGAGTGGCAGGGGTGGAAACCGGGGAGCTGTTTTTT. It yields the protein CSARVAGVETGELFF.

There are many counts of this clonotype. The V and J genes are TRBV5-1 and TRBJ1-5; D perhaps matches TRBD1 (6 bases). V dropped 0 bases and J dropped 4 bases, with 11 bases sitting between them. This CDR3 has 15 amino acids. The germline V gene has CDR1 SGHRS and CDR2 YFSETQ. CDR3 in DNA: TGCGCCAGCAGCTTGGGGGAGACAGGTAATCAGCCCCAGCATTTT. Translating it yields CASSLGETGNQPQHF.